The 13 T cell receptor beta chains below come from one sample, sequenced in a study of T cell clonotyping in hematopoietic cell transplantation (dated by TCRdb to the early 2020s). The time point label for this specimen denotes: recipient sample about 28 days before transplant, after cytoreduction. Library construction relied on the immunoSEQ multiplex PCR assay. TCRdb stores this immuneACCESS table with in-frame sequences only. Part of the clones is absent; in the studies checked, under half of the shortfall reflects unresolved V genes, and no reason is known for the rest. This sample is represented by over 15,000 clones; approximately 80% of them were singletons. Around 17% of the sample rests with the top ten. Specimen: peripheral blood mononuclear cells, collected before stem cell transplant. All receptors come from a man aged 60 to 75 with acute myeloid leukemia. Some clones in this sample may be carry-over from other donors' samples.

The CDR3 loop reads CASSLAARAFTEAFF. The CDR3 nucleotides are TGTGCCAGCAGCTTAGCGGCCAGGGCATTCACTGAAGCTTTCTTT. The chain has TRBV7-8 and TRBJ1-1; possibly TRBD1 for D (5 bases). The CDR3 length is 15 residues. V was trimmed by 0 bases and J by 4 bases, leaving 12 bases between them. CDR1 is SGHVS, CDR2 FQNEAQ, per germline.

The rearrangement links TRBV7-6 to TRBJ2-3; D is undetermined. The V gene lost 0 bases and the J gene lost 2 bases, with 3 bases spanning the gap. This CDR3 contains 13 residues. Germline CDR1 SGHVS, CDR2 FNYEAQ. Here the CDR3 DNA reads TGTGCCAGCAGCTTAGCCCACACAGATACGCAGTATTTT. Amino acids: CASSLAHTDTQYF.

This chain links TRBV19 with TRBJ2-1; 7 bases fit TRBD2. The germline V gene has CDR1 LNHDA and CDR2 SQIVND (reference sequence). The V segment lost 7 bases and the J segment 3 bases; nucleotides outside the gene matches: 6. There are 14 residues in the CDR3. The chain's CDR3 is CASTRGGDYNEQFF. In DNA form, the CDR3 reads TGTGCCAGTACCCGGGGAGGGGACTACAATGAGCAGTTCTTC.

V is TRBV6-5 and J is TRBJ2-1; a possible D gene is TRBD2 (5 bases). The CDR3 spans 13 residues. Germline V gives CDR1 MNHEY, CDR2 SVGAGI. V was clipped by 4 bases and J by 10 bases, with 14 bases between them. The CDR3 nucleotides are TGTGCCAGCAGTTTCTTGGACTCACGAGAGCAGTTCTTC. Protein sequence: CASSFLDSREQFF.

The genes are TRBV10-3 and TRBJ2-3; unclear D gene. The V end lost 6 bases, the J end lost 0 bases, and 10 bases lay between the germline ends. This CDR3 has 14 amino acids. Germline-derived CDR1 and CDR2 are ENHRY and SYGVKD. CDR3 DNA: TGTGCCATCAGGCTTGGAACAAGCACAGATACGCAGTATTTT. Its translation: CAIRLGTSTDTQYF.

The chain links TRBV5-1 to TRBJ2-7, with D hard to call. Germline CDR1 SGHRS, CDR2 YFSETQ. This CDR3 spans 14 amino acids. Trimming stripped 4 bases from V and 5 bases from J, with 16 bases between. As DNA, the CDR3 is TGCGCCAGCAGCACTACAAGTCTCATCGACGAGCAGTACTTC. Translation gives CASSTTSLIDEQYF.

The sample holds a few counts of this clone. This chain connects TRBV27 to TRBJ2-1; the match to TRBD1 covers 10 bases. The germline gives CDR1 MNHEY, CDR2 SMNVEV (reference sequence). V shed 10 bases, J shed 4 bases, and the junction held 4 bases outside the gene matches. The CDR3 extends over 13 amino acids. The CDR3 sequence: CATGQGGYNEQFF. The CDR3 nucleotides are TGTGCCACTGGACAGGGGGGATACAATGAGCAGTTCTTC.

The chain employs TRBV6-5 and TRBJ2-7; D gene uncertain. V was shortened by 2 bases and J by 0 bases, with 8 bases between the two germline ends. The CDR3 covers 14 residues. Germline V gene sequence: CDR1 MNHEY, CDR2 SVGAGI. CDR3 DNA: TGTGCCAGCAGTTACGGGTACAGCTCCTACGAGCAGTACTTC. Amino acid sequence: CASSYGYSSYEQYF.

This clone showed up just a few times. The chain links TRBV19 to TRBJ1-1, with a weak D call TRBD1 (5 bases). From germline, CDR1 is LNHDA and CDR2 SQIVND (reference sequence). V lost 4 bases, J lost 0 bases, and 6 bases lay in between. This CDR3 contains 13 residues. The CDR3 nucleotides read TGTGCCAGTAGTAGACAGCTGAACACTGAAGCTTTCTTT. This encodes CASSRQLNTEAFF.

The rearrangement links TRBV7-2 to TRBJ2-6; no clear D gene. The CDR3 is 14 amino acids. Germline assignment: CDR1 SGHTA and CDR2 FQGNSA. The V end was cut by 4 bases, the J end by 3 bases, with 7 bases between. The CDR3 nucleotides read TGTGCCAGCAGCTCCTCGGGTGGGGCCAACGTCCTGACTTTC. Residues: CASSSSGGANVLTF.

The CDR3 DNA sequence: TGTGCCAGCAGCTTTCTAGCAGATTCCTACGAGCAGTACTTC. As protein: CASSFLADSYEQYF. The genes are TRBV5-6 and TRBJ2-7; TRBD2 might be the D (5 bases). Trimming shortened V by 2 bases and J by 1 base, and 10 bases separated the two germline ends. Germline V lookup: CDR1 SGHDT, CDR2 YYEEEE. CDR3 length equals 14 residues.

By frequency in the sample, this clone is medium-sized. The chain uses TRBV30 and TRBJ1-2; TRBD1 matches at 8 bases. The CDR3 totals 13 residues. CDR1 is GTSNPN, CDR2 SVGIG, per germline (reference sequence). V lost 5 bases and J lost 2; bases outside the gene matches: 4. For the CDR3, the DNA is TGTGCCTGGGGACAGGGACAGAACTATGGCTACACCTTC. Amino acid sequence: CAWGQGQNYGYTF.

The chain carries TRBV5-8 and TRBJ1-2, with 8 bases identical to TRBD1. V lost 6 bases, J lost 4 bases, and 11 bases stayed unmatched. This CDR3 comprises 15 residues. Germline V gene sequence: CDR1 SGHTS, CDR2 YDEGEE. CDR3 residues: CASNPGRGQVYGYTF. In DNA form, the CDR3 reads TGTGCCAGCAACCCCGGCAGGGGGCAAGTCTATGGCTACACCTTC.